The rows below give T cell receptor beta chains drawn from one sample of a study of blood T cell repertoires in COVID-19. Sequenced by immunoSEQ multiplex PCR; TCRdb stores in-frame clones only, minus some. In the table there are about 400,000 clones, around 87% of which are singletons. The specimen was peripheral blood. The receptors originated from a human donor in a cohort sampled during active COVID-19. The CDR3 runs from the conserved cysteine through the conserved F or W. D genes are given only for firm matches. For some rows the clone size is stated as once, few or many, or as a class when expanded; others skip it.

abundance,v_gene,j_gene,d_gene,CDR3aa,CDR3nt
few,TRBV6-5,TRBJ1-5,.,CASSRRGYSNQPQHF,TGTGCCAGCAGTCGCAGGGGTTATAGCAATCAGCCCCAGCATTTT
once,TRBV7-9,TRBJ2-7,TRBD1,CASSRDSNYEQYF,TGTGCCAGCAGCCGGGACAGTAACTACGAGCAGTACTTC
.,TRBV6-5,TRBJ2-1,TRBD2,CASSRQREVDNEQFF,TGTGCCAGCAGTCGTCAGCGGGAGGTCGACAATGAGCAGTTCTTC
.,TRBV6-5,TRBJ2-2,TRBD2,CASSYLGGSGTGELFF,TGTGCCAGCAGTTACTTAGGCGGGAGTGGAACCGGGGAGCTGTTTTTT
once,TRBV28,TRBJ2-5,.,CASSQGHTIQETQYF,TGTGCCAGCAGCCAAGGACATACTATTCAAGAGACCCAGTACTTC
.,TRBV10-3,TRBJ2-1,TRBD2,CAIRLAGVGNEQFF,TGTGCCATCCGGCTAGCGGGAGTTGGCAATGAGCAGTTCTTC
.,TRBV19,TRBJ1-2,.,CASNGLEGSNYGYTF,TGTGCCAGCAACGGGCTGGAGGGTTCTAACTATGGCTACACCTTC
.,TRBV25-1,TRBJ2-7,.,CASSRSPDSTISFEEQYF,TGTGCCAGCAGCCGAAGTCCCGACTCCACGATATCGTTTGAAGAGCAGTACTTC
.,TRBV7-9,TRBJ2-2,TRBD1,CASSLVQGAGTGELFF,TGTGCCAGCAGCTTAGTACAGGGGGCAGGCACCGGGGAGCTGTTTTTT
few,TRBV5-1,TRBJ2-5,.,CASSLGSASRETQYF,TGCGCCAGCAGCTTGGGTAGCGCGTCGAGAGAGACCCAGTACTTC
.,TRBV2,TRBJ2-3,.,CADGGERSTDTQYF,TGTGCCGACGGAGGGGAGAGGAGCACAGATACGCAGTATTTT
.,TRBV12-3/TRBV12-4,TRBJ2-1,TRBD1,CASSFGQGDEQFF,TGTGCCAGCAGTTTCGGACAGGGGGATGAGCAGTTCTTC
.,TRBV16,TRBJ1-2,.,CASSQSRNPYGYTF,TGTGCCAGCAGCCAATCGAGAAACCCGTATGGCTACACCTTC
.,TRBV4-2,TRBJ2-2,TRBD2,CASSQDLVGGGRSGELFF,TGTGCCAGCAGCCAAGATTTAGTCGGGGGAGGGCGGTCCGGGGAGCTGTTTTTT
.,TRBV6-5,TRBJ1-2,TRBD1,CASMGQGARGYGYTF,TGTGCCAGCATGGGACAGGGGGCGCGGGGCTATGGCTACACCTTC
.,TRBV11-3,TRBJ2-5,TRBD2,CASSSGGDQETQYF,TGTGCCAGCAGCAGCGGGGGGGACCAAGAGACCCAGTACTTC
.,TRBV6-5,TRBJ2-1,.,CASSSDSLAYNEQFF,TGTGCCAGCAGTTCGGACAGCCTAGCCTACAATGAGCAGTTCTTC
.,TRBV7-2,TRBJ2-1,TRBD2,CASSLGTSGPREFF,TGTGCCAGCAGCTTGGGGACTAGCGGACCCAGGGAGTTCTTC
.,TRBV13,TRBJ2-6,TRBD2,CASSLGPSGGSRANVLTF,TGTGCCAGCAGCTTGGGTCCTAGCGGGGGGTCGAGGGCCAACGTCCTGACTTTC
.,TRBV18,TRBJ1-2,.,CASSPPQPGRQGYTF,TGTGCCAGCTCACCACCGCAACCCGGGAGACAGGGCTACACCTTC
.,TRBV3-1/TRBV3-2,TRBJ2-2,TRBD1,CASSQAGRGHTGELFF,TGTGCCAGCAGCCAAGCGGGCAGGGGGCACACCGGGGAGCTGTTTTTT
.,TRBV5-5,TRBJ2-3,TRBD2,CASSLGLAGGDTQYF,TGTGCCAGCAGCTTGGGACTAGCGGGAGGAGATACGCAGTATTTT
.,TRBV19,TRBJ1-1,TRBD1,CASSMWGRGRSEAFF,TGTGCCAGTAGTATGTGGGGCAGGGGGCGATCTGAAGCTTTCTTT
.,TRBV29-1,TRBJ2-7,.,CSVEKQGLGEQYF,TGCAGCGTTGAAAAACAGGGTTTGGGCGAGCAGTACTTC
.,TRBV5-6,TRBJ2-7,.,CASSFVADSYEQYF,TGTGCCAGCAGCTTCGTAGCGGACTCCTACGAGCAGTACTTC